These 7 T cell receptor beta chains were all obtained from the same sample, sequenced in a study of CD8 T cells in ankylosing spondylitis. Whole-study results and caveats: A motif in TCR beta, a set of roughly eight highly homologous variants, appeared characteristic of ankylosing spondylitis blood.

TCRdb processed the 5' RACE reads anew with MiXCR; each CDR3 protein has one entry. The sample lists about 220,000 distinct CDR3 sequences, about 6.7% seen once, with 12% to 15% in the top ten. Their antigen targets remain unknown. Material: blood, either unsorted or a sorted T cell fraction (not recorded which). The source is a male donor with ankylosing spondylitis.

This clonotype was recorded many times. The CDR3 region is CSARGSPPGTEYSPLHF. The CDR3, as DNA: TGCAGTGCTAGAGGCTCTCCACCCGGGACGGAATATTCACCCCTCCACTTT. The chain joins TRBV20-1 to TRBJ1-6; possibly TRBD1 for D (5 bases). CDR1 is DFQATT and CDR2 is SNEGSKA in the germline V gene (reference sequence). The germline V and J ends were trimmed by 1 base and 8 bases, with 21 bases remaining between them. The CDR3 spans 17 residues.

In its sample, this clonotype was seen a few times. The rearrangement links TRBV6-5 to TRBJ2-7, with 8 nucleotides matching TRBD2. The length of the CDR3 is 14 residues. V shed 3 bases and J 3 bases; nucleotides not matched to a gene: 4. Germline V CDR1 and CDR2: MNHEY, SVGAGI. The CDR3 reads CASSYVSGIYEQYF. DNA of the CDR3: TGTGCCAGCAGTTATGTTAGCGGGATCTACGAGCAGTACTTC.

This clonotype showed up many times. The chain is built from TRBV20-1 and TRBJ2-7; TRBD1 matches 7 bases. The V segment lost 1 base and the J segment 2 bases; nucleotides outside the gene matches: 8. The CDR3 has 15 residues. CDR1 and CDR2 (germline): DFQATT, SNEGSKA (reference sequence). CDR3 sequence: CSARGLYRGPYEQYF. The CDR3 DNA reads TGCAGTGCTAGAGGCTTATACAGGGGACCCTACGAGCAGTACTTC.

This clonotype was found many times. J is TRBJ1-1 and V is TRBV12-3 or TRBV12-4; possible D gene TRBD1, 5 bases. The ends were cut back, 3 bases at V and 2 bases at J, with 13 bases in the middle. CDR3 size: 15 residues. Here the CDR3 DNA reads TGTGCCAGCAGTTTTGTTTCAGGGTTAAACACTGAAGCTTTCTTT. This encodes CASSFVSGLNTEAFF.

This clonotype came up many times. The chain has TRBV27 and TRBJ2-7; 9 positions agree with TRBD1. The CDR3 is 14 residues long. CDR1 MNHEY and CDR2 SMNVEV come from the germline V gene (reference sequence). V gave up 5 bases and J gave up 5 bases; unmatched junction bases: 7. Here the CDR3 reads CASSPVGTGNEQYF. The CDR3 DNA reads TGTGCCAGCAGTCCCGTGGGGACAGGGAACGAGCAGTACTTC.

This clonotype has a count of ten or more. The gene calls are TRBV24-1 and TRBJ1-2; D is perhaps TRBD1 (5 bases). The CDR3 loop spans 14 amino acids. V gave up 9 bases and J gave up 4 bases, with 17 bases separating them. Germline V gene lookup returns CDR1 KGHDR and CDR2 SFDVKD. This CDR3 is CATAPGAGGYGYTF. The CDR3 region has the DNA TGTGCCACCGCTCCCGGGGCCGGTGGCTATGGCTACACCTTC.

The table lists this clonotype with many counts. This chain connects TRBV19 to TRBJ2-5; perhaps D is TRBD1 or TRBD2 (6 bases each). The CDR3 spans 16 residues. V was clipped by 1 base and J by 2 bases, with 14 bases between them. Germline CDR1 and CDR2: LNHDA and SQIVND (reference sequence). CDR3 coding DNA: TGTGCCAGTAGTATAGGCGGGACATATGGACAAGAGACCCAGTACTTC. This encodes CASSIGGTYGQETQYF.